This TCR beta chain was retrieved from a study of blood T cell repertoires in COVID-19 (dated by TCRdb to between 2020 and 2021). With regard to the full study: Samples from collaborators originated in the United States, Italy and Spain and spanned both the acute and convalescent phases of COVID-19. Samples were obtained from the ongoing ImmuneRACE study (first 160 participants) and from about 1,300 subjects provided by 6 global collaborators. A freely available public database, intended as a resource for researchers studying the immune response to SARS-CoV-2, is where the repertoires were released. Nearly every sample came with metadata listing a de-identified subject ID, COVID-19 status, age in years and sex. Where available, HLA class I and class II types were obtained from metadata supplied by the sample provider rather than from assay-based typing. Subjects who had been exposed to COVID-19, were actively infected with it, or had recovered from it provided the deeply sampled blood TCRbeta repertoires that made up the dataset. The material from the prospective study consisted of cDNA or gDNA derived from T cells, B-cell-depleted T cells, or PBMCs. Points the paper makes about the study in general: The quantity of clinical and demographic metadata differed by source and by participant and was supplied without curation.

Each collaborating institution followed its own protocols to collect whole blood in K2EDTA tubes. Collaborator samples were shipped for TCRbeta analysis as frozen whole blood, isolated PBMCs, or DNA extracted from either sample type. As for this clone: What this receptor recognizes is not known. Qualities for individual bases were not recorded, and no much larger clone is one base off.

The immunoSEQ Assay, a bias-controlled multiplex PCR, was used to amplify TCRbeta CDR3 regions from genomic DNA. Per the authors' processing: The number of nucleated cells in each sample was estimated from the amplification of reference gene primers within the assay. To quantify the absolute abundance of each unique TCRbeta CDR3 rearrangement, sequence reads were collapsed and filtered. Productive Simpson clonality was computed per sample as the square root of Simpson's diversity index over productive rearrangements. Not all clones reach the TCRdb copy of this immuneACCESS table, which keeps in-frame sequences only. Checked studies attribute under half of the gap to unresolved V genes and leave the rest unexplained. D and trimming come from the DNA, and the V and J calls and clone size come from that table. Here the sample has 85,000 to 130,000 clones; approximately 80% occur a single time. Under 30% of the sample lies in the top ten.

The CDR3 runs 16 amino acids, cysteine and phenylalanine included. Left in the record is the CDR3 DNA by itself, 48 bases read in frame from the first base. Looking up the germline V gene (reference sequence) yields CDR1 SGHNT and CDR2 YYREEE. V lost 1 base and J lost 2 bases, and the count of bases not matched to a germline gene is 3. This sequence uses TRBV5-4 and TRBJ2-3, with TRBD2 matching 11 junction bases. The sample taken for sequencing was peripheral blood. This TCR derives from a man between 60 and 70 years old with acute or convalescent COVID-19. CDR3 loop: CASSLTTSGNTDTQYF. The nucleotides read TGTGCCAGCAGCTTGACGACTAGCGGGAACACAGATACGCAGTATTTT.